A single sample is the source of the 18 T cell receptor beta chains below, sequenced in a study of regulatory T cells in long-lasting Graves disease. Time point reported: newly diagnosed GD, antithyroid drugs for less than 3 months. The TCR library was made from RNA that had been extracted from PBMCs in TRIzol. Researchers made TCR beta libraries by using iRepertoire HTBI primers and running Arm-PCR on CDR3 regions. TCRdb re-analysed the multiplex PCR reads in MiXCR, keeping a single row per CDR3 protein. In the table there are under 500,000 distinct CDR3 sequences, approximately 16% of which are singletons. The sample also formed part of further work on T cells in Graves' hyperthyroidism and ophthalmopathy.

The material sequenced was peripheral blood mononuclear cells (PBMCs), taken at new diagnosis, from a patient treated with antithyroid drugs. These receptors were collected from a woman aged 30 to 39 with Graves disease.

The rearrangement links TRBV6-8 to TRBJ2-7; D is uncertain. The CDR3 consists of 13 residues. Trimming left V 4 bases short and J 2 bases short, with 9 bases between. Germline CDR1 MNHGY, CDR2 SAAAGT. The CDR3 reads CASSSIAAYEQYF. CDR3 nucleotides: TGTGCCAGCAGTTCAATAGCAGCCTACGAGCAGTACTTC.

Comments on this clonotype: A much larger clone lies a single base off, so this may be a read error. The rearrangement joins TRBV11-2 to TRBJ2-3, with unresolved D. The J call may be wrong; the DNA end is better matched by TRBJ2-7. The CDR3 is 14 residues long. CDR1 is SGHAT and CDR2 is FQNNGV in the germline V gene. This CDR3 reads CASSFAPTSYEQYF. The CDR3 DNA follows: TGTGCCAGCAGCTTTGCCCCGACCTCCTACGAGCAGTACTTC.

The table lists this clonotype with many counts. The gene calls are TRBV27 and TRBJ1-1, with unresolved D. This CDR3 region has 15 residues. Trimming cost V 4 bases and J 0 bases, with 12 bases left between them. Looked up from germline, CDR1 is MNHEY and CDR2 is SMNVEV (reference sequence). In DNA, the CDR3 is TGTGCCAGCAGTTCTTATCGGGAGATGAACACTGAAGCTTTCTTT. The encoded protein is CASSSYREMNTEAFF.

In its sample, this clonotype was seen a few times. The chain uses TRBV12-3 or TRBV12-4 and TRBJ1-3; TRBD1 matches at 9 bases. V lost 6 bases and J lost 7; bases outside the gene matches: 13. The CDR3 is 16 residues long. The CDR3 bases are TGTGCCAGCAGCCCCGGGGGACAGGGAGATGTCAACACCATATATTTT. Translated, it gives CASSPGGQGDVNTIYF.

This clonotype appeared many times. The rearrangement links TRBV20-1 to TRBJ2-1, with a possible D match to TRBD2 (5 bases). The V gene's germline CDR1 is DFQATT and CDR2 SNEGSKA (reference sequence). The CDR3 contains 11 residues. Trimming removed 5 bases at V and 9 bases at J, with 11 bases between. The chain's CDR3 is CSAAAETEQFF. DNA of the CDR3: TGCAGTGCTGCAGCGGAGACTGAGCAGTTCTTC.

In the case of this clonotype: A much larger clone is a single base away; this may be a read error. Here the CDR3 omits its conserved ending phenylalanine or tryptophan, so a read error is the likely source. This chain links TRBV9 with TRBJ2-1; D is undetermined. Germline lookup yields CDR1 SGDLS and CDR2 YYNGEE. The CDR3 extends over 14 amino acids. Trimming left V 6 bases short and J 6 bases short, with 16 bases between. The CDR3 reads CASKIDSYTNEQFC. The CDR3, as DNA: TGTGCCAGCAAGATCGACTCCTACACCAATGAGCAGTTCTGC.

This clonotype showed up many times. This chain connects TRBV3-1 to TRBJ1-5; D remains ambiguous. V lost 1 base and J lost 6, with 10 bases in between. CDR1 is LGHDT, CDR2 YNNKEL, per germline (reference sequence). The CDR3 is 14 residues long. CDR3 sequence reads: CASSQGSSGQPQHF. CDR3 sequence (DNA): TGTGCCAGCAGCCAAGGTTCGTCAGGTCAGCCCCAGCATTTT.

This clonotype was detected ten times or more. The chain links TRBV7-2 to TRBJ1-1; D is unclear. In germline, CDR1 is SGHTA, CDR2 FQGNSA. The V and J ends lost 5 bases and 1 base respectively, with 11 bases between them. The length of the CDR3 is 14 residues. The CDR3 reads CASSPTRGNTEAFF. For the CDR3, the DNA is TGTGCCAGCAGCCCCACACGGGGGAACACTGAAGCTTTCTTT.

The chain employs TRBV20-1 and TRBJ1-1, with TRBD1 identical over 10 bases. V lost 5 bases to trimming and J lost 0 bases; unmatched junction nucleotides: 9. CDR1 is DFQATT, CDR2 SNEGSKA, per germline (reference sequence). This CDR3 region has 16 residues. DNA for the CDR3: TGCAGTGCTTGGAAGGGGACAGGGGCCATGAACACTGAAGCTTTCTTT. Translating it yields CSAWKGTGAMNTEAFF.

This clonotype occurred many times. The V gene is TRBV2, the J gene TRBJ1-1; D call uncertain. The CDR3 loop spans 13 amino acids. V was shortened by 4 bases and J by 5 bases, with 11 bases between the two germline ends. Germline CDR1 SNHLY, CDR2 FYNNEI. The CDR3 DNA reads TGTGCCAGCAGTGCCGATCTTAGGACTGAAGCTTTCTTT. It yields the protein CASSADLRTEAFF.

V gene TRBV27 combines with J gene TRBJ2-1; the D call may be TRBD1 or TRBD2 (5 bases each). CDR1 is MNHEY and CDR2 is SMNVEV in the germline V gene (reference sequence). CDR3 length: 16 amino acids. The V end lost 4 bases, the J end lost 0 bases, and 13 bases lay between the germline ends. The CDR3 sequence is CASSSRDRSSYNEQFF. The CDR3 region has the DNA TGTGCCAGCAGTTCCCGGGACCGCAGCTCCTACAATGAGCAGTTCTTC.

This clonotype showed up just a few times. The rearrangement joins TRBV6-4 to TRBJ2-1; possibly TRBD2 for D (5 bases). CDR3 length: 11 amino acids. Germline lookup yields CDR1 MRHNA and CDR2 SNTAGT. V was clipped by 5 bases and J by 10 bases, with 9 bases between them. CDR3 DNA: TGTGCCAGCAGTACCGGGGTGGAGCAGTTCTTC. Its translation: CASSTGVEQFF.

This clonotype was detected ten times or more. The V and J genes are TRBV28 and TRBJ1-2; D is perhaps TRBD1 (5 bases). This CDR3 is built from 13 residues. Germline values: CDR1 MDHEN, CDR2 SYDVKM. V lost 6 bases and J 4 bases, leaving 12 bases between the germline ends. CDR3 DNA sequence: TGTGCCAGCAGGCCCCCGGGGCTCTATGGCTACACCTTC. Encoded protein: CASRPPGLYGYTF.

Comments on this clonotype: This is likely an artifact of a read error, given a far larger clone one base away. The chain links TRBV7-2 to TRBJ2-5, with D perhaps given as TRBD1 or TRBD2 (6 bases each). The J call may be wrong; the DNA end is better matched by TRBJ2-1. The CDR3 contains 16 residues. Germline assignment: CDR1 SGHTA and CDR2 FQGNSA. The CDR3 region is CACSLSGSWGADEQFF. The CDR3 nucleotides read TGTGCCTGCAGCTTATCCGGGAGCTGGGGGGCCGATGAGCAGTTCTTC.

This clonotype has only a few counts. The chain is built from TRBV12-3 or TRBV12-4 and TRBJ2-7; TRBD1 matches 9 bases. CDR3 length: 14 amino acids. V was pared by 5 bases and J by 4 bases, with 6 bases of the junction left unmatched. This chain's CDR3 is CASSADRGWYEQYF. CDR3 bases: TGTGCCAGCAGTGCTGACAGGGGGTGGTACGAGCAGTACTTC.

V is TRBV12-3 or TRBV12-4 and J is TRBJ1-4; D not resolved. This CDR3 has 14 residues. The ends were cut back, 2 bases at V and 2 bases at J, with 6 bases in the middle. The CDR3 DNA sequence: TGTGCCAGCAGTTTATGGGTGACTAATGAAAAACTGTTTTTT. This gives the protein CASSLWVTNEKLFF.

In the case of this clonotype: The junction and the germline gene differ at one end; a read error may be behind it. The genes are TRBV9 and TRBJ1-6, with TRBD1 matching 10 bases. The CDR3 length is 15 residues. The V gene's germline CDR1 is SGDLS and CDR2 YYNGEE. CDR3 residues: CASSVGDRGGSPLYF. The CDR3 DNA sequence: TGTGCCAGCAGCGTAGGGGACAGGGGCGGCTCACCCCTCTACTTT.

In its sample, this clonotype was seen many times. This rearrangement joins TRBV28 to TRBJ1-4; tentative D call: TRBD1 (5 bases). V was pared by 3 bases and J by 8 bases, with 13 bases between. Germline V CDR1 and CDR2: MDHEN, SYDVKM. This CDR3 spans 14 amino acids. This chain's CDR3 is CASSLSQGGEKLFF. The CDR3 DNA reads TGTGCCAGCAGTTTGTCTCAGGGTGGGGAAAAACTGTTTTTT.